This T cell receptor (beta chain) was observed in a study of T cells in Graves' hyperthyroidism and ophthalmopathy. The TCR beta CDR3 regions underwent amplification using RNA transcripts as the source. A set of HTBI primers served as the primers for a first-round RT-PCR of the TCR CDR3. One entry per CDR3 protein, called by TCRdb with MiXCR from the multiplex PCR reads. The sample includes a few hundred thousand distinct CDR3 sequences, 13% to 15% seen only once; the top ten take 13%. V lost 7 bases and J lost 4, with 17 bases in between. The CDR3 totals 14 residues. Germline CDR1 SQVTM, CDR2 ANQGSEA. This clonotype was recorded many times.

Specimen: blood. The chain recombines TRBV29-1 with TRBJ2-1, with no clear D. The receptor was isolated from a middle-aged woman with Graves' hyperthyroidism that later progressed to Graves' ophthalmopathy. CDR3 residues: CSAPWGTEYNEQFF. DNA of the CDR3: TGCAGCGCCCCGTGGGGTACCGAATACAATGAGCAGTTCTTC.